Reported below is one T cell receptor (beta chain). What it recognizes is unknown. The data stem from a study of cytomegalovirus exposure and HLA in healthy donors. The study, taken as a whole, reports: With later analysis, a missense DCLRE1C variant became linked to TCR beta V- and J-gene trimming.

Primers: 60 Vbeta forward and 13 Jbeta reverse. This table comes from immunoSEQ multiplex PCR, and its TCRdb copy is limited to in-frame clones, with some not included. Recorded for this sample: around 75,000 clones. Germline V gene lookup returns CDR1 MDHEN and CDR2 SYDVKM. The CDR3 totals 14 residues. V shed 4 bases and J shed 4 bases, with 10 bases lying between them. The specimen sequenced was PBMCs. The chain recombines TRBV28 with TRBJ1-4; TRBD1 might be the D (6 bases). The clonotype was recovered from a woman aged 55-70 years in good health and CMV-seronegative. The CDR3 here is CASSSGQLNEKLFF. The CDR3, as DNA: TGTGCCAGCAGTTCCGGACAGCTTAATGAAAAACTGTTTTTT.